These 10 T cell receptor beta chains were all obtained from the same sample, sequenced in a study of blood T cell repertoires in COVID-19. The repertoire was sequenced with immunoSEQ multiplex PCR; TCRdb's copy has only in-frame clones and lacks some. Among about 160,000 clones listed, approximately 91% were seen once. The sequenced material came from peripheral blood. These receptors all come from a man between 18 and 35 years old with acute or convalescent COVID-19.

The chain couples TRBV20-1 to TRBJ1-2, with D maybe TRBD1 (5 bases). V was shortened by 7 bases and J by 6 bases, with 12 bases between the two germline ends. Germline V CDR1 and CDR2: DFQATT, SNEGSKA (reference sequence). CDR3 size: 11 residues. CDR3 coding DNA: TGCAGTGGACAGTCCCTTGATGGCTACACCTTC. Translated: CSGQSLDGYTF.

This chain connects TRBV5-1 to TRBJ2-1, with D perhaps matching TRBD2 (5 bases). CDR3 length equals 17 residues. Trimming took 4 bases from V and 0 from J, leaving 17 bases between them. Per the germline V gene, CDR1 is SGHRS and CDR2 is YFSETQ. CDR3 in amino acids: CASSLHDLGSSYNEQFF. The CDR3 DNA reads TGCGCCAGCAGCCTGCACGACCTTGGGAGCTCCTACAATGAGCAGTTCTTC.

The V and J genes are TRBV4-1 and TRBJ2-2, with TRBD1 identical over 7 bases. The germline V gene has CDR1 MGHRA and CDR2 YSYEKL. The J segment lost 5 bases and the V segment lost 5 bases, leaving 5 bases of the junction unmatched. The CDR3 totals 14 residues. In nucleotides, the CDR3 is TGCGCCAGCAGCTTTAGGGGGCCGACCGGGGAGCTGTTTTTT. The encoded protein is CASSFRGPTGELFF.

The sample holds one count of this clone. V is TRBV7-8 and J is TRBJ1-5; 7 bases agree with TRBD1. Germline CDR1 reads SGHVS; CDR2 reads FQNEAQ. The CDR3 length is 14 residues. J gave up 7 bases and V 4 bases, and 7 bases lay outside the gene matches. This chain's CDR3 is CASSSTGVGQPQHF. CDR3 coding DNA: TGTGCCAGCAGCTCTACAGGGGTTGGGCAGCCCCAGCATTTT.

V is TRBV25-1 and J is TRBJ1-1; no reliable D call. The CDR3 covers 14 residues. CDR1 is MGHDK and CDR2 is SYGVNS in the germline V gene. Trimming took off 2 bases at V and 1 base at J, with 8 bases between the two ends. CDR3 region: CASSEMGPNTEAFF. CDR3 DNA: TGTGCCAGCAGTGAAATGGGCCCGAACACTGAAGCTTTCTTT.

This clone was seen only once. The V gene is TRBV6-2 or TRBV6-3, the J gene TRBJ1-5; 8 bases line up with TRBD1. Germline lookup yields CDR1 MNHEY and CDR2 SVGEGT. With 5 bases clipped from V and 5 bases from J, the junction kept 5 bases outside the gene matches. The CDR3 length is 14 residues. The CDR3 protein is CASSLGQGYQPQHF. CDR3 DNA sequence: TGTGCCAGCAGTCTTGGACAGGGTTATCAGCCCCAGCATTTT.

The gene calls are TRBV15 and TRBJ2-3, with TRBD1 matching over 7 bases. The V gene end was trimmed by 6 bases and the J gene end by 5 bases; junction bases not matched to a gene: 8. This CDR3 has 14 amino acids. Germline V gene sequence: CDR1 LNHNV, CDR2 YYDKDF (reference sequence). The CDR3 DNA reads TGTGCCACCAGGACAGGGCGGGTGGTAGATACGCAGTATTTT. This gives the protein CATRTGRVVDTQYF.

This chain connects TRBV4-2 to TRBJ2-3; 8 bases agree with TRBD2. The CDR3 contains 16 residues. CDR1 is LGHNA and CDR2 is YNFKEQ in the germline V gene. The ends lost 1 base at V and 8 bases at J; junction bases unmatched: 11. The CDR3 DNA reads TGTGCCAGCAGCCAAGGGGTGACGGGGGGGCAGGGTACGCAGTATTTT. As protein: CASSQGVTGGQGTQYF.

V and J are TRBV19 and TRBJ1-5; D possibly corresponds to TRBD1 (6 bases). The CDR3 covers 14 residues. Germline CDR1 is LNHDA and CDR2 is SQIVND (reference sequence). Trimming stripped 5 bases from V and 3 bases from J, with 11 bases between. The CDR3 coding sequence is TGTGCCAGTAGTCACAGGGACAACAATCAGCCCCAGCATTTT. It translates to CASSHRDNNQPQHF.

This rearrangement joins TRBV5-1 to TRBJ2-3, with D maybe TRBD1 (6 bases). The CDR3 length is 16 residues. Germline V gene lookup returns CDR1 SGHRS and CDR2 YFSETQ. V lost 3 bases to trimming and J lost 0 bases, with 14 bases between them. CDR3 amino acids: CASSSHDRISTDTQYF. In DNA form, the CDR3 reads TGCGCCAGCAGCTCCCATGACAGGATCAGCACAGATACGCAGTATTTT.